This TCR beta chain came from a study of shared clonotypes between healthy human individuals. Across several immunoSEQ plates, the genomic DNA of each subset was split evenly. Sequenced by immunoSEQ multiplex PCR; TCRdb stores in-frame clones only, minus some. The sample records about 510,000 clones, roughly 85% being singletons. Adults of Caucasian background living in Nashville, Tennessee made up all donors. Germline CDR1 KGHSH, CDR2 LQKENI. The CDR3 length is 15 residues. V dropped 5 bases and J dropped 7; count of bases not matched to a gene: 9. This chain connects TRBV18 to TRBJ1-4; 8 bases agree with TRBD1. This TCR came from a woman aged 40 to 49 in good health. Some clones in this sample may be carry-over from other donors' samples. What was sequenced was PBMCs. CDR3 sequence: CASSSYGQGGEKLFF. The CDR3 nucleotides read TGTGCCAGCTCATCCTACGGACAGGGAGGTGAAAAACTGTTTTTT.